The entry below describes one T cell receptor (beta chain). The CDR3 spans 18 residues. Germline values: CDR1 SGHDN, CDR2 FVKESK. The V and J ends lost 4 bases and 0 bases, in that order; junction bases with no gene match: 11. Only in-frame clones appear in the TCRdb table, and some are missing; sequencing was by immunoSEQ multiplex PCR. The data show approximately 85,000 clones, with approximately 93% seen just once and roughly 2.5% held by the top ten. This sample is drawn from a study of T cell changes during pregnancy in multiple sclerosis. The specimen was peripheral blood, collected in the first trimester of pregnancy. This receptor was taken from a female donor with multiple sclerosis, enrolled in a pregnancy study. The gene calls are TRBV14 and TRBJ2-7; 11 bases are a match to TRBD2. The CDR3 spells CASSPSGTSGLSSYEQYF. As DNA, the CDR3 is TGTGCCAGCAGCCCATCCGGGACTAGCGGCCTAAGCTCCTACGAGCAGTACTTC.